These 5 T cell receptor beta chains came from one sample sequenced in a study of read filtering for tumor transcriptome and immune sequencing. The library was built from about 400 ng RNA with molecular barcoded adaptors for alpha/delta and beta/gamma chains. MiXCR, applied by TCRdb to the reads, yields one record per CDR3 protein. This sample has roughly 68,000 distinct CDR3 sequences, with approximately 14% found just once. Sequencing was done on a sample of a population of CD138-negative cells sorted from bone marrow. The source is a donor aged 40 or over with multiple myeloma.

This clonotype was recorded at least ten times. The chain links TRBV5-1 to TRBJ2-3; TRBD2 agrees at 7 bases. CDR3 size: 16 residues. Germline lookup yields CDR1 SGHRS and CDR2 YFSETQ. J lost 5 bases, V lost 3 bases, and 12 bases had no gene match. As DNA, the CDR3 is TGCGCCAGCAGCTACGGGACTACCCGAGGCAGAGATACGCAGTATTTT. This sequence encodes CASSYGTTRGRDTQYF. The full variable domain, with the rest looked up from reference TRBV5-1 and TRBJ2-3, is KAGVTQTPRYLIKTRGQQVTLSCSPISGHRSVSWYQQTPGQGLQFLFEYFSETQRNKGNFPGRFSGRQFSNSRSEMNVSTLELGDSALYLCASSYGTTRGRDTQYFGPGTRLTVL.

In this sample, this clonotype turned up many times. This chain links TRBV20-1 with TRBJ2-1; D may be TRBD2 (5 bases). V was shortened by 6 bases and J by 3 bases, with 12 bases between the two germline ends. This CDR3 has 13 amino acids. Looked up from germline, CDR1 is DFQATT and CDR2 is SNEGSKA (reference sequence). The CDR3 DNA follows: TGCAGTGCAGCAGTCCGGGACTACAATGAGCAGTTCTTC. This translates into CSAAVRDYNEQFF.

At least ten counts were recorded for this clonotype. The V gene is TRBV5-1, the J gene TRBJ2-1, with D perhaps assigned TRBD1 or TRBD2 (6 bases each). In germline, CDR1 is SGHRS, CDR2 YFSETQ. This CDR3 is 14 amino acids long. V lost 7 bases and J lost 0, with 11 bases in between. CDR3 sequence reads: CASGGQFSYNEQFF. Written as DNA, the CDR3 is TGCGCCAGCGGGGGGCAGTTCTCCTACAATGAGCAGTTCTTC.

This clonotype was seen ten or more times. This rearrangement joins TRBV20-1 to TRBJ2-7, with TRBD1 as a possible D gene (6 bases). The CDR3 contains 13 residues. The V end was cut by 2 bases, the J end by 0 bases, with 8 bases between. Germline CDR1 DFQATT, CDR2 SNEGSKA (reference sequence). The CDR3 spells CSARQGPSYEQYF. CDR3 nucleotide sequence: TGCAGTGCTAGACAGGGGCCCTCCTACGAGCAGTACTTC.

This clonotype was detected many times. The chain recombines TRBV14 with TRBJ2-1; 14 bases agree with TRBD2. The CDR3 spans 15 residues. V was clipped by 4 bases and J by 7 bases; unmatched bases: 3. Germline lookup yields CDR1 SGHDN and CDR2 FVKESK. CDR3 region: CASSLGLAGVNEQFF. CDR3 bases: TGTGCCAGCAGCCTGGGACTAGCGGGAGTTAATGAGCAGTTCTTC.